The T cell receptor (beta chain) under discussion was sequenced for a study of glioma-infiltrating T cells. Looking at the study overall: Samples included WHO grade II oligodendrogliomas or astrocytomas and initial-diagnosis grade IV glioblastomas. Glioma patients had dexamethasone for six or fewer days before surgery. General study results and limits: Gliomas, especially low-grade, showed above-expected tissue-blood divergence; non-neoplastic patients showed below.

The iRepertoire nested amplicon-rescue multiplex PCR amplified TCR alpha and beta CDR3s from RNA. Each CDR3 protein gets one entry after TCRdb re-called the multiplex PCR reads with MiXCR. The data hold 300,000 to 450,000 distinct CDR3 sequences, with approximately 42% observed a single time. Details on this clonotype: Antigen unknown.

Trimming removed 5 bases from V and 4 bases from J, with 15 bases in between. Germline CDR1 reads LGHNA; CDR2 reads YNFKEQ. CDR3 length: 15 residues. The chain is built from TRBV4-2 and TRBJ2-1; D call uncertain. The source is a human donor with low-grade glioma or glioblastoma, undergoing nonglioma brain surgery, or in good health (not recorded which). Material: glioma tissue, nonneoplastic brain tissue, or PBMCs (not recorded which). This CDR3 is CASSLAMGVYNEQFF. The DNA of the CDR3 is TGTGCCAGCAGCTTAGCAATGGGCGTTTACAATGAGCAGTTCTTC.